Sequencing of this T cell receptor beta chain was carried out in a study of graft-versus-host responses after intestinal transplantation. At the level of the study: Grafts were multivisceral, liver-intestinal, or isolated intestinal. The whole recipient group had anti-thymocyte globulin induction followed by tacrolimus and steroids for around 3 years. Overall study findings and caveats: GvH clonotypes were identified within recipient marrow, with a subset emerging first in ileum or blood.

Remarks on this clone: The antigen remains unidentified.

Germline assignment: CDR1 MDHEN and CDR2 SYDVKM. Trimming left V 6 bases short and J 7 bases short, with 11 bases between. The CDR3 totals 12 residues. Assay: immunoSEQ multiplex PCR; the TCRdb copy retains only in-frame clones and omits some. The data show approximately 89,000 clones, approximately 90% seen once. Here the sequenced sample was unstimulated CD4+ T cells sorted from spleen or lymph node cells, taken before intestinal transplant. The receptor was isolated from a human donor who received an intestinal transplant. This chain uses TRBV28 with TRBJ2-3; no firm D call. CDR3 DNA sequence: TGTGCCAGCAGCCGGCCGGGTTATACGCAGTATTTT. This encodes CASSRPGYTQYF. Drawing the rest from reference TRBV28 and TRBJ2-3, the complete variable domain is DVKVTQSSRYLVKRTGEKVFLECVQDMDHENMFWYRQDPGLGLRLIYFSYDVKMKEKGDIPEGYSVSREKKERFSLILESASTNQTSMYLCASSRPGYTQYFGPGTRLTVL.